This T cell receptor (beta chain) derives from a study of regulatory T cells in long-lasting Graves disease. The CDR3 length is 14 residues. With 4 bases removed from V and 1 base from J, the gap between germline ends came to 10 bases. Germline V lookup: CDR1 SGHAT, CDR2 FQNNGV. Time point of the sample: newly diagnosed GD, antithyroid drugs for less than 3 months. PBMC-extracted RNA yielded the TCR library. Through Arm-PCR of CDR3 regions and iRepertoire HTBI primers, TCR beta libraries were built. TCRdb called the multiplex PCR reads again in MiXCR, with one record for every CDR3 protein. The table records hundreds of thousands of distinct CDR3 sequences, around 15% of them present only once. About this clonotype itself: This may be a read error, as it is one base from a much larger clone.

The J gene is TRBJ1-1, the V gene TRBV11-2; perhaps TRBD1 as D (6 bases). The sequence was obtained from a female donor with Graves disease. The sequences come from peripheral blood mononuclear cells (PBMCs), collected at new diagnosis, from a patient treated with antithyroid drugs. The CDR3 here is CASSSDRQNTEAFF. CDR3 sequence (DNA): TGTGCCAGCAGCTCGGACAGACAGAACACTGAAGCTTTCTTT.